This is a list of T cell receptor beta chains from one sample in a study of blood T cells in healthy people across ages. TCRdb reanalysed the 5' RACE reads using MiXCR and keeps one entry per CDR3 protein. The data contain hundreds of thousands of distinct CDR3 sequences, about 48% of them singletons. The specimen was blood. These receptors were obtained from a man aged 25-40 years in good health. Each CDR3 is given without its conserved first and last residue. Fields, in order: J gene, clone size, V gene, CDR3 protein. The size entry is marked missing in some rows and otherwise reads once, few, many or a size class.

TRBJ2-4,-,TRBV9,ASSGQVEAKNIQY
TRBJ2-3,-,TRBV7-9,ASSLAGSTETQY
TRBJ2-7,-,TRBV7-2,ASSPELAGAPEQY
TRBJ2-4,few,TRBV4-3,ASSQDHRGSKNIQY
TRBJ1-4,-,TRBV28,ASSPPRTNEKLF
TRBJ1-1,-,TRBV5-1,ASGLGGPEAF
TRBJ2-5,-,TRBV18,ASSPPSRGGETQY
TRBJ2-1,-,TRBV12-3/TRBV12-4,ASSIYEQF
TRBJ2-1,-,TRBV7-2,ASSRRAGLGDEQF
TRBJ2-2,-,TRBV7-2,ASSSTGAGELF
TRBJ2-4,few,TRBV6-5,ASSYGGIQY
TRBJ2-1,few,TRBV7-2,ASSYGTGVTYNEQF
TRBJ2-1,-,TRBV5-1,ASRGDSLNEQF
TRBJ2-3,few,TRBV3-1,ASSGAGRGLNTQY
TRBJ2-3,-,TRBV20-1,SARQGSTDTQY
TRBJ2-7,-,TRBV9,ASSADRDYSYEQY